This T cell receptor beta chain originates from a study of cytomegalovirus exposure and HLA in healthy donors. Study-level points and caveats: Later analysis showed most CMV-associated TCR beta chains appearing HLA-restricted. What a later analysis showed was that several of the most significant clusters appeared linked to common viral pathogens.

This clone showed up just a few times. Its antigen is still unknown. A multiplex PCR was run with 60 Vbeta primers and 13 Jbeta primers. Libraries were prepared by immunoSEQ multiplex PCR; TCRdb keeps only in-frame clonotypes and omits some of them. The sample has more than 95,000 clones; around a tenth are singletons. This CDR3 comprises 14 residues. V lost 6 bases to trimming and J lost 7 bases; unmatched junction nucleotides: 8. In germline, CDR1 is SGHTA, CDR2 FQGNSA. Donors consisted of healthy bone marrow donors. The chain links TRBV7-2 to TRBJ1-2, with 10 bases identical to TRBD1. The sample taken for sequencing was PBMCs. This sequence originates from a man aged 25-45 years in good health and CMV-seronegative. CDR3 amino acids: CASSRGDRGSGYTF. CDR3 DNA: TGTGCCAGCAGTAGGGGGGACAGGGGTAGTGGCTACACCTTC.